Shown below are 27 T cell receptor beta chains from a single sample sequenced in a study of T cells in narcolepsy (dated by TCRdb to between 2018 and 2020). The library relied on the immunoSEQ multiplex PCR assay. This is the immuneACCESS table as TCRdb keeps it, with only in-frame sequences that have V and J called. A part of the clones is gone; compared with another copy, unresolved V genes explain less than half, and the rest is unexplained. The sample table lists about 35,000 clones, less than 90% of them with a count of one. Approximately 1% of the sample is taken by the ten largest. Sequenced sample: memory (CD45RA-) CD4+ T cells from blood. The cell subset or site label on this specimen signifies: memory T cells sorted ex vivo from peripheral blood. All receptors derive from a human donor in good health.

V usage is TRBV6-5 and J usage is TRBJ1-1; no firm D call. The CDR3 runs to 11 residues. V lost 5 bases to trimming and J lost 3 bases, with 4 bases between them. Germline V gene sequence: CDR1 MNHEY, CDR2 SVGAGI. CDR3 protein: CASSVYTEAFF. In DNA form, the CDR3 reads TGTGCCAGCAGTGTATACACTGAAGCTTTCTTT.

CDR3 sequence (DNA): TGCGCCAGCAGCCAGATGAACACTGAAGCTTTCTTT. Its translation is CASSQMNTEAFF. This chain joins TRBV10-2 and TRBJ1-1; D is unresolved. The germline CDR1 and CDR2 sequences are WSHSY and SAAADI. The CDR3 is 12 residues long. The V end lost 6 bases, the J end lost 0 bases, and 5 bases lay between the germline ends.

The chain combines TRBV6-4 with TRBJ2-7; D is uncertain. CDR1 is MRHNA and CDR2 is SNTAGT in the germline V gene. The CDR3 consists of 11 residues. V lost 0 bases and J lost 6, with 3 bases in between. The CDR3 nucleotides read TGTGCCAGCAGTGACTCGACCGAGCAGTACTTC. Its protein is CASSDSTEQYF.

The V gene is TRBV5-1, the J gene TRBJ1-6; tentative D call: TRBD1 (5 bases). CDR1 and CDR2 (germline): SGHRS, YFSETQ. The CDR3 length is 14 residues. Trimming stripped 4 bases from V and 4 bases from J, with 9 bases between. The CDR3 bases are TGCGCCAGCAGCGAACCAGGGTATAATTCACCCCTCCACTTT. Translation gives CASSEPGYNSPLHF. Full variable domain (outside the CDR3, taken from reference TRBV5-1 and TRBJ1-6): KAGVTQTPRYLIKTRGQQVTLSCSPISGHRSVSWYQQTPGQGLQFLFEYFSETQRNKGNFPGRFSGRQFSNSRSEMNVSTLELGDSALYLCASSEPGYNSPLHFGNGTRLTVT.

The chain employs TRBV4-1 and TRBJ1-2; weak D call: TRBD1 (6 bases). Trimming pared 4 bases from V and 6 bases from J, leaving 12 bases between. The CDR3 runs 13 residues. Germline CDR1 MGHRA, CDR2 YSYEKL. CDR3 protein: CASSLGRGDGYTF. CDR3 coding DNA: TGCGCCAGCAGCCTCGGGAGGGGGGATGGCTACACCTTC.

The CDR3 nucleotides read TGTGCTAGTGGTTTGACGGGGAACCAGCCCCAGCATTTT. It specifies CASGLTGNQPQHF. The chain recombines TRBV12-5 with TRBJ1-5; D unresolved. The germline V and J ends were trimmed by 2 bases and 7 bases, with 9 bases remaining between them. This CDR3 has 13 amino acids. Germline CDR1 LGHNT, CDR2 FRNRAP. Full variable domain (remainder filled in from reference TRBV12-5 and TRBJ1-5): DARVTQTPRHKVTEMGQEVTMRCQPILGHNTVFWYRQTMMQGLELLAYFRNRAPLDDSGMPKDRFSAEMPDATLATLKIQPSEPRDSAVYFCASGLTGNQPQHFGDGTRLSIL.

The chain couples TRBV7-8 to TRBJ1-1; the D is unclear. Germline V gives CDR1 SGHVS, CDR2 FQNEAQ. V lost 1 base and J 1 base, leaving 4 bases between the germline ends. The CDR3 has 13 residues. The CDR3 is CASSLGANTEAFF. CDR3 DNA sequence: TGTGCCAGCAGCTTAGGGGCGAACACTGAAGCTTTCTTT.

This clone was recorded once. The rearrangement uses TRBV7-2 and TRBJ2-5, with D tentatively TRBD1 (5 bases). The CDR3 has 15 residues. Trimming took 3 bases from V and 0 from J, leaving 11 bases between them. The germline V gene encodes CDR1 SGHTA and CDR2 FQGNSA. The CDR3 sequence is CASSLARQYQETQYF. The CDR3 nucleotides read TGTGCCAGCAGCTTGGCAAGACAGTACCAAGAGACCCAGTACTTC. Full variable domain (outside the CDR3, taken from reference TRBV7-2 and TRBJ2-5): GAGVSQSPSNKVTEKGKDVELRCDPISGHTALYWYRQSLGQGLEFLIYFQGNSAPDKSGLPSDRFSAERTGGSVSTLTIQRTQQEDSAVYLCASSLARQYQETQYFGPGTRLLVL.

The CDR3 nucleotides are TGTGCCAGCAGCGCCGCGACAGGGGGTTATGGCTACACCTTC. Protein: CASSAATGGYGYTF. J is TRBJ1-2 and V is TRBV6-1; 9 positions match TRBD1. This CDR3 comprises 14 residues. From germline, CDR1 is MNHNS and CDR2 SASEGT. The V segment lost 6 bases and the J segment 5 bases; nucleotides outside the gene matches: 7.

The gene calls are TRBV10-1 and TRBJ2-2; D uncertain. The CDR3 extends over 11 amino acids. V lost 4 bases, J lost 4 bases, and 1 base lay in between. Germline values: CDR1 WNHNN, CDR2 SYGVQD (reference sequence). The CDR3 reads CASSATGELFF. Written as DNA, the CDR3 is TGCGCCAGCAGTGCCACCGGGGAGCTGTTTTTT.

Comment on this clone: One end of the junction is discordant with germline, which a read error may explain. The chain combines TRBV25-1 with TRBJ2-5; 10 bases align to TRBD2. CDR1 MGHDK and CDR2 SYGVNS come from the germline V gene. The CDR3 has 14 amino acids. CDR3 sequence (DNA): TGTGCCGGCAGTGAAACTAGCGGGAAAGAGACCCAGTACTTC. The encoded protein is CAGSETSGKETQYF. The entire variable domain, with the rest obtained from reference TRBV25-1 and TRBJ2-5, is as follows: EADIYQTPRYLVIGTGKKITLECSQTMGHDKMYWYQQDPGMELHLIHYSYGVNSTEKGDLSSESTVSRIRTEHFPLTLESARPSHTSQYLCAGSETSGKETQYFGPGTRLLVL.

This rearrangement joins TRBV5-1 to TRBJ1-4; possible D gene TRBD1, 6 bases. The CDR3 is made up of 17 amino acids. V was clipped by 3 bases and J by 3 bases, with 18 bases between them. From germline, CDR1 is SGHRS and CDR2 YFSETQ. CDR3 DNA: TGCGCCAGCAGCTGGGCGGGGGGCGCAAGTTCTAATGAAAAACTGTTTTTT. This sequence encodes CASSWAGGASSNEKLFF.

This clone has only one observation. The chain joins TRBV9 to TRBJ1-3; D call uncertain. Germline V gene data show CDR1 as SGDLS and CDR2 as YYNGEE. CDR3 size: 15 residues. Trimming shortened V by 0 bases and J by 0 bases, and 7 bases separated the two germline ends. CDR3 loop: CASSVGYNSGNTIYF. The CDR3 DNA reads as TGTGCCAGCAGCGTAGGCTACAACTCTGGAAACACCATATATTTT.

This chain's CDR3 is CAWSVIVDSPYEQYF. Here the CDR3 DNA reads TGTGCCTGGAGTGTAATAGTTGACAGCCCCTACGAGCAGTACTTC. This rearrangement joins TRBV30 to TRBJ2-7, with TRBD1 as a possible D gene (5 bases). This CDR3 has 15 residues. Germline CDR1 is GTSNPN and CDR2 is SVGIG (reference sequence). With 0 bases removed from V and 2 bases from J, the gap between germline ends came to 14 bases.

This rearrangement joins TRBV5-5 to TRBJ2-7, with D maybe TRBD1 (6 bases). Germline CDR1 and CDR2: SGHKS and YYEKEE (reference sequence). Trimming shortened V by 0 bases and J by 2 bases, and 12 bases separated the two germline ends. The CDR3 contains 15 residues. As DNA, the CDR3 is TGTGCCAGCAGCTTGGAGGTTGGACAGACCTACGAGCAGTACTTC. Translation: CASSLEVGQTYEQYF.

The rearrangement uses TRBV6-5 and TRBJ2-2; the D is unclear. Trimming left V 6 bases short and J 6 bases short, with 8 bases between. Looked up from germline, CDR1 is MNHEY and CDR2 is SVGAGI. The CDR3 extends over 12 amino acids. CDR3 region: CASRGIAGELFF. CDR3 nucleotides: TGTGCCAGCAGGGGAATCGCCGGGGAGCTGTTTTTT.

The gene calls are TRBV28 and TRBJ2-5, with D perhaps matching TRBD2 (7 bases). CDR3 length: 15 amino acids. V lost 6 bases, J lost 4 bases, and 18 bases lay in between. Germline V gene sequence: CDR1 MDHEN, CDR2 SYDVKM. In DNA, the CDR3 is TGTGCCAGCAGCCCCCCGGGGGGACAAGGAGAGACCCAGTACTTC. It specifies CASSPPGGQGETQYF. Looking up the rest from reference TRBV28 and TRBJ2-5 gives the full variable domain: DVKVTQSSRYLVKRTGEKVFLECVQDMDHENMFWYRQDPGLGLRLIYFSYDVKMKEKGDIPEGYSVSREKKERFSLILESASTNQTSMYLCASSPPGGQGETQYFGPGTRLLVL.

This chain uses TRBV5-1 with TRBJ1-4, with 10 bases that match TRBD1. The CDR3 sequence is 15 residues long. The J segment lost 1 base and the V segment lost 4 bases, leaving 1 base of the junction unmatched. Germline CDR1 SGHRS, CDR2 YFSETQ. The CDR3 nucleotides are TGCGCCAGCAGCGGGGACAGGGGAACTAATGAAAAACTGTTTTTT. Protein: CASSGDRGTNEKLFF.

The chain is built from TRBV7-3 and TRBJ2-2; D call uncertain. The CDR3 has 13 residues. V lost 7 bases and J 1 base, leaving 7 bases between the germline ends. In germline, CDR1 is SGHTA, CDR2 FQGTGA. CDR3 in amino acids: CASKDLNTGELFF. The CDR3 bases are TGTGCCAGCAAGGACCTGAACACCGGGGAGCTGTTTTTT.

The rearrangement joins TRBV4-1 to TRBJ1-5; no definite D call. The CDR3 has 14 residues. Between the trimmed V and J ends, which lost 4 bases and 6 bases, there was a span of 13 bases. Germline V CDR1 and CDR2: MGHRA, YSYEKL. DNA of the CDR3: TGCGCCAGCAGCCGACCCGGAATTCGTCAGCCCCAGCATTTT. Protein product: CASSRPGIRQPQHF.

For the CDR3, the DNA is TGTGCCAGCAGCTCGACAGGGACTGAAGCTTTCTTT. Its translation is CASSSTGTEAFF. The rearrangement links TRBV7-6 to TRBJ1-1; 7 nucleotides agree with TRBD1. V trimming: 4 bases; J trimming: 5 bases; junction bases outside the gene matches: 1. CDR1 SGHVS and CDR2 FNYEAQ come from the germline V gene. This CDR3 contains 12 residues.

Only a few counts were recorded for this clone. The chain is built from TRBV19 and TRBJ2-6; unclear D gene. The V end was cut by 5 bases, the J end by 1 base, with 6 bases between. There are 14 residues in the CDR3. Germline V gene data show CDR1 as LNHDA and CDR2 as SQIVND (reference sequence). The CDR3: CASSVASGANVLTF. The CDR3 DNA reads TGTGCCAGTAGTGTGGCTTCTGGGGCCAACGTCCTGACTTTC.

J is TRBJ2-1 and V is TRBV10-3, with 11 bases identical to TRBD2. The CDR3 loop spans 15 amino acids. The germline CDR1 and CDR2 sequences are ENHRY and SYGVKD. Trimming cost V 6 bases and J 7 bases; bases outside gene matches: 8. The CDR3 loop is CAISGTSGEGNEQFF. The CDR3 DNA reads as TGTGCCATCAGCGGGACTAGCGGAGAAGGGAATGAGCAGTTCTTC.

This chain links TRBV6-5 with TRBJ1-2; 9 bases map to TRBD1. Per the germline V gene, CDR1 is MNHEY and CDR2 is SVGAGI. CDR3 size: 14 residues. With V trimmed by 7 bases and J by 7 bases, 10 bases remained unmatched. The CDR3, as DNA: TGTGCCAGCACCCAAAGCTTACAGGGGGCTGGCTACACCTTC. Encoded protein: CASTQSLQGAGYTF.

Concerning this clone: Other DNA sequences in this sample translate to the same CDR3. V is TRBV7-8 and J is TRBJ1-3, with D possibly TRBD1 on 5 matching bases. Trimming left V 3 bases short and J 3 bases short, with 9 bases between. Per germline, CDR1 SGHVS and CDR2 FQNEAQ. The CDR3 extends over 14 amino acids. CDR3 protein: CASSFGDGGNTIYF. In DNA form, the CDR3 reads TGTGCCAGCAGCTTTGGGGACGGTGGAAACACCATATATTTT.

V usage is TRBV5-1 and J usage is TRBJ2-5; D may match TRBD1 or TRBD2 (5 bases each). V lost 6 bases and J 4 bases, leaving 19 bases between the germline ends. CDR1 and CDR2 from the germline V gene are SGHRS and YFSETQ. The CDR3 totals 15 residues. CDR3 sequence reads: CASTDTGTPRETQYF. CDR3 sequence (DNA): TGCGCCAGCACCGACACCGGGACCCCCAGAGAGACCCAGTACTTC.

The CDR3 sequence is CASSSSPGYANTGELFF. The CDR3 DNA is TGTGCCAGCAGCTCGTCCCCGGGGTACGCGAACACCGGGGAGCTGTTTTTT. The chain recombines TRBV5-4 with TRBJ2-2, with a possible D match to TRBD2 (5 bases). Trimming shortened V by 3 bases and J by 0 bases, and 15 bases separated the two germline ends. CDR1 SGHNT and CDR2 YYREEE come from the germline V gene (reference sequence). The CDR3 spans 17 residues.